Shown below are 5 T cell receptor beta chains from a single sample sequenced in a study of control samples from healthy donors and cancer patients. Sequencing used immunoSEQ multiplex PCR; TCRdb keeps in-frame clones, though not all of them. The sample carries roughly 190,000 clones, 91% recorded once. Sequenced: blood. Every receptor here comes from a man under 40 in good health.

The gene calls are TRBV6-5 and TRBJ1-2, with D possibly matching TRBD1 (5 bases). Trimming took off 5 bases at V and 5 bases at J, with 18 bases between the two ends. Germline-derived CDR1 and CDR2 are MNHEY and SVGAGI. The CDR3 runs to 15 residues. The CDR3 loop is CASSQRLTEPYGYTF. In DNA, the CDR3 is TGTGCCAGCAGTCAACGCCTGACAGAGCCTTATGGCTACACCTTC.

The genes are TRBV6-5 and TRBJ1-2; perhaps TRBD1 as D (5 bases). Deletions cut 6 bases from V and 4 bases from J, with 15 bases between. Germline-derived CDR1 and CDR2 are MNHEY and SVGAGI. The CDR3 totals 14 residues. The CDR3 bases are TGTGCCAGCAGCCAAGATCGGGGCATCTATGGCTACACCTTC. Translation gives CASSQDRGIYGYTF.

This rearrangement joins TRBV19 to TRBJ2-2; unclear D gene. CDR3 size: 14 residues. In germline, CDR1 is LNHDA, CDR2 SQIVND (reference sequence). V was cut by 3 bases and J by 3 bases, with 8 bases left in between. In DNA, the CDR3 is TGTGCCAGTAGTATGCAGGTTTACACCGGGGAGCTGTTTTTT. Amino acids: CASSMQVYTGELFF.

This clone was counted a single time. This chain joins TRBV10-3 and TRBJ1-1, with D possibly matching TRBD1 (6 bases). CDR3 size: 13 residues. Per the germline V gene, CDR1 is ENHRY and CDR2 is SYGVKD. Trimming removed 6 bases from V and 1 base from J, with 9 bases in between. For the CDR3, the DNA is TGTGCCATCAGAGCAGGGGAGAACACTGAAGCTTTCTTT. Amino acid sequence: CAIRAGENTEAFF.

V usage is TRBV25-1 and J usage is TRBJ1-1; no clear D. V was shortened by 10 bases and J by 3 bases, with 9 bases between the two germline ends. CDR1 is MGHDK, CDR2 SYGVNS, per germline. This CDR3 comprises 11 residues. CDR3 nucleotides: TGTGCCACCAGATTCCACACTGAAGCTTTCTTT. Amino acid sequence: CATRFHTEAFF.